The entry that follows covers one T cell receptor beta chain sequence. These data come from a study of chemoradiotherapy in HPV16-positive cancers. The overall study: Functional T-cell assays on a couple of HPV16-positive patients' cells defined candidate HPV-specific clones and common TCR motifs.

The CDR3 extends over 14 amino acids. V was trimmed by 4 bases and J by 1 base, leaving 8 bases between them. Germline V lookup: CDR1 SNHLY, CDR2 FYNNEI. Using immunoSEQ multiplex PCR, the repertoire was profiled, and TCRdb retains in-frame clones only, with some absent. The sample carries 30,000 or so clones, roughly 82% recorded once. The TCR was taken from a human donor with HPV-associated anogenital cancer. The chain uses TRBV2 and TRBJ2-4; no firm D call. The sample in question was blood, obtained from a patient who underwent chemoradiotherapy. Here the CDR3 reads CASSGVRAKNIQYF. The DNA for the CDR3 is TGTGCCAGCAGTGGAGTACGGGCCAAAAACATTCAGTACTTC.